Below, 10 T cell receptor beta chains from the same sample are listed, as sequenced in a study of T cell responses to AZD1222 COVID-19 vaccine. Assay used: immunoSEQ multiplex PCR; TCRdb lists only in-frame clones, some missing. This sample has some 160,000 clones, with approximately 93% found just once. This specimen consisted of peripheral blood, obtained on day 0 of AZD1222 vaccination. Every receptor here comes from an adult in good health.

The V gene is TRBV24-1, the J gene TRBJ2-5; D might be TRBD1 (6 bases). From germline, CDR1 is KGHDR and CDR2 SFDVKD. The CDR3 has 15 amino acids. Trimming removed 7 bases from V and 1 base from J, with 15 bases in between. CDR3 residues: CATSPVGGAQETQYF. CDR3 sequence (DNA): TGTGCCACCAGCCCCGTTGGGGGCGCCCAAGAGACCCAGTACTTC.

The chain combines TRBV4-1 with TRBJ1-6; D is possibly TRBD1 (6 bases). This CDR3 has 18 amino acids. Trimming cost V 4 bases and J 6 bases, with 22 bases left between them. Germline V gives CDR1 MGHRA, CDR2 YSYEKL. CDR3 sequence: CASSPLGDIWQLNSPLHF. The CDR3 nucleotides read TGCGCCAGCAGCCCACTAGGGGACATCTGGCAACTTAATTCACCCCTCCACTTT.

This clone was seen repeatedly, ten times or more. The rearrangement joins TRBV12-3 or TRBV12-4 to TRBJ2-5, with TRBD1 as a possible D gene (5 bases). V gave up 2 bases and J gave up 5 bases, with 9 bases separating them. The CDR3 spans 13 residues. CDR3 sequence: CASSLSRVETQYF. The CDR3 nucleotides are TGTGCCAGCAGTTTATCCAGGGTGGAGACCCAGTACTTC.

The V call is TRBV5-6, the J call TRBJ2-7; TRBD1 is a possible D gene (6 bases). Per germline, CDR1 SGHDT and CDR2 YYEEEE. This CDR3 contains 13 residues. The V end lost 4 bases, the J end lost 4 bases, and 12 bases lay between the germline ends. DNA of the CDR3: TGTGCCAGCAGCGACTACAGGGATTACGAGCAGTACTTC. Translation: CASSDYRDYEQYF.

J is TRBJ2-3 and V is TRBV6-5, with unresolved D. The CDR3 covers 15 residues. Germline V gene data show CDR1 as MNHEY and CDR2 as SVGAGI. V dropped 0 bases and J dropped 2 bases, with 9 bases sitting between them. CDR3: CASSYSGLATDTQYF. In DNA, the CDR3 is TGTGCCAGCAGTTACTCTGGTTTAGCCACAGATACGCAGTATTTT.

The V and J genes are TRBV5-1 and TRBJ2-1; 11 bases map to TRBD1. Germline trimming cut 7 bases from V and 8 bases from J; bases unmatched to any gene: 8. The CDR3 has 14 amino acids. CDR1 SGHRS and CDR2 YFSETQ come from the germline V gene. The CDR3 DNA reads as TGCGCCAGCGGCCGGACAGGGGGCCTGGATGAGCAGTTCTTC. It specifies CASGRTGGLDEQFF.

The chain joins TRBV5-1 to TRBJ2-7; D not certain. Germline V CDR1 and CDR2: SGHRS, YFSETQ. V lost 0 bases and J 2 bases, leaving 9 bases between the germline ends. The CDR3 length is 14 residues. The CDR3 sequence is CASSLETDAYEQYF. CDR3 coding DNA: TGCGCCAGCAGCTTGGAAACAGACGCCTACGAGCAGTACTTC.

In its sample, this clone was seen once. V is TRBV3-1 (or the pseudogene TRBV3-2) and J is TRBJ2-7, with unresolved D. V lost 6 bases and J 4 bases, leaving 7 bases between the germline ends. Germline CDR1 reads LGHDT; CDR2 reads YNNKEL (reference sequence). The CDR3 consists of 11 residues. DNA for the CDR3: TGTGCCAGCAGGGACGGTTACGAGCAGTACTTC. Translating it yields CASRDGYEQYF.

The J gene is TRBJ2-1, the V gene TRBV3-1 (or the pseudogene TRBV3-2); 12 nucleotides agree with TRBD2. V dropped 4 bases and J dropped 6; count of bases not matched to a gene: 16. Per the germline V gene, CDR1 is LGHDT and CDR2 is YNNKEL (reference sequence). The CDR3 spans 19 residues. The CDR3 nucleotides read TGTGCCAGCAGCCGACGAACTAGCGGGGGGCCCGGTGGGGCCAATGAGCAGTTCTTC. Amino acids: CASSRRTSGGPGGANEQFF.

This sequence joins TRBV12-1 and TRBJ1-5. TRBV12-1 is a known pseudogene. The CDR3 covers 16 residues. The CDR3 loop reads CASSPPKWKTGQPQHF. The CDR3 bases are TGTGCCAGCAGCCCACCTAAATGGAAGACGGGTCAGCCCCAGCATTTT.